The following is a T cell receptor beta chain sequence with its context. Its antigen is still unknown. These data are taken from a study of post-analysis software for immune sequencing data. Study-wide background: Included courses were relapsing-remitting and secondary progressive multiple sclerosis; progressive-relapsing multiple sclerosis was also included. Study-level points and caveats: Clustering by F measure revealed strong co-clustering among samples prepared together in one batch. When patients were compared with controls, 5 or 6 TRBV segments were more frequent, TRBV5-6, TRBV5-1 and TRBV20-1 among them. Versus controls, multiple sclerosis patients showed significantly lower diversity (normalized Chao1).

Unique molecular identifiers featured in each of the TCR beta cDNA libraries. Out of 1 to 10 million T cells, about 510,000 cDNA molecules were generated. TCRdb re-analysed the PCR reads in MiXCR, keeping a single row per CDR3 protein. The profile covers approximately 690,000 distinct CDR3 sequences, with approximately 60% appearing a single time and about 11% taken by the ten largest. Trimming stripped 7 bases from V and 8 bases from J, with 17 bases between. Germline V lookup: CDR1 SQVTM, CDR2 ANQGSEA. This CDR3 contains 12 residues. The specimen sequenced was blood. V is TRBV29-1 and J is TRBJ1-2, with D possibly TRBD1 on 5 matching bases. The origin of this receptor is a girl aged 2-10 years with multiple sclerosis. Here the CDR3 reads CSAEDGRGGYTF. The CDR3, as DNA: TGCAGCGCCGAGGACGGAAGGGGCGGCTACACCTTC.